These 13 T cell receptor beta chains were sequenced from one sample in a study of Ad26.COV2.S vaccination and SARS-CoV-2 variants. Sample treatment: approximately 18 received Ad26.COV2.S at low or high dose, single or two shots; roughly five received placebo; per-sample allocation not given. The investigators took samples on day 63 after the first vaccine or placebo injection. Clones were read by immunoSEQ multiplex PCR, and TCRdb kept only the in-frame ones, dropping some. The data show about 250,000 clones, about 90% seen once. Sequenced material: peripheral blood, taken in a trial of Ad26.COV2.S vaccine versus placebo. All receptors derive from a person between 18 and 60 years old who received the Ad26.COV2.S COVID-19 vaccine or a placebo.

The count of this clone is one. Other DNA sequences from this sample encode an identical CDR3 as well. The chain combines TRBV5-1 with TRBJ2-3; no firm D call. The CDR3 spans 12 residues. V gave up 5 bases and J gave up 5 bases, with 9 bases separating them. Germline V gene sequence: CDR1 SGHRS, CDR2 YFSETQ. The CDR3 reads CASSPVGDTQYF. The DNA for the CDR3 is TGCGCCAGCAGTCCGGTTGGAGATACGCAGTATTTT.

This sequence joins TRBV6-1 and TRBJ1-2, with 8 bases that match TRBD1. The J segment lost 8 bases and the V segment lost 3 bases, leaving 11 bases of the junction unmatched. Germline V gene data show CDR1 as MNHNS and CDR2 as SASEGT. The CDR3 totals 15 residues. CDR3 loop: CASSDEFWTGKGYTF. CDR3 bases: TGTGCCAGCAGTGACGAATTCTGGACAGGGAAAGGCTACACCTTC.

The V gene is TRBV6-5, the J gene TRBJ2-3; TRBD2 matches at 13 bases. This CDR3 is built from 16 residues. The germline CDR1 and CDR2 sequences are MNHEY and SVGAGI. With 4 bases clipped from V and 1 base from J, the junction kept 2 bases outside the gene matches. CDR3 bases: TGTGCCAGCAGTTCAGGACTAGCGGGAGGCACAGATACGCAGTATTTT. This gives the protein CASSSGLAGGTDTQYF.

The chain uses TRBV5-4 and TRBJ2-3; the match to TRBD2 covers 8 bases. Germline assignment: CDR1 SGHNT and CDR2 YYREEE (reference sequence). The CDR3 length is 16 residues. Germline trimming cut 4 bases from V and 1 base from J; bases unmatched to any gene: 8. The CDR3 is CASSPPGAGGTDTQYF. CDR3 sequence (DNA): TGTGCCAGCAGCCCACCGGGAGCGGGGGGCACAGATACGCAGTATTTT.

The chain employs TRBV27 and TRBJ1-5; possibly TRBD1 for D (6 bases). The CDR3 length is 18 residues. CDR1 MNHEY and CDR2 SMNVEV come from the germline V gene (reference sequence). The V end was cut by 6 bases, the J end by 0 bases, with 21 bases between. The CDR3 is CASSPRLGGASSNQPQHF. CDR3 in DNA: TGTGCCAGCAGCCCCCGCTTGGGGGGCGCTTCTAGCAATCAGCCCCAGCATTTT.

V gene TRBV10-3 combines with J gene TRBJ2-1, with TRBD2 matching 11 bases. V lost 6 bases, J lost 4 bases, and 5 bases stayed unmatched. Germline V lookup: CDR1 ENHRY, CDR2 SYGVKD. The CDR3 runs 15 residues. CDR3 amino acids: CAIRGGLAVYNEQFF. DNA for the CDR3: TGTGCCATCAGGGGGGGACTAGCGGTTTACAATGAGCAGTTCTTC.

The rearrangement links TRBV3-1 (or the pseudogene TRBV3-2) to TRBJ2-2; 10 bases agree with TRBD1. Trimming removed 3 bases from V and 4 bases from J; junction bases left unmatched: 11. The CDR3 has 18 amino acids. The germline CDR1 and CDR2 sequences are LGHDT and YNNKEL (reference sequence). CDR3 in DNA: TGTGCCAGCAGCCACTTAGGACAGGGGGTAGGTGGCACCGGGGAGCTGTTTTTT. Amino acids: CASSHLGQGVGGTGELFF.

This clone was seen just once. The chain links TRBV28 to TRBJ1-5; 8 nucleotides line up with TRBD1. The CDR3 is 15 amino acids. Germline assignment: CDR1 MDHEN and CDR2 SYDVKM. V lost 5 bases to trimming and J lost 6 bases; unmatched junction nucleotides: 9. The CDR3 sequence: CASSLGQGGFQPQHF. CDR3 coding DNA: TGTGCCAGCAGTCTCGGACAGGGAGGTTTTCAGCCCCAGCATTTT.

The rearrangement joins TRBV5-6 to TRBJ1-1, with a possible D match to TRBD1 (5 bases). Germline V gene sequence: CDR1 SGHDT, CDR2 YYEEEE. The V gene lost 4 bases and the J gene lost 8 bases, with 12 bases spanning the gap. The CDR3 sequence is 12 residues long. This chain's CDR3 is CASSRDSSEAFF. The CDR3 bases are TGTGCCAGCAGCCGTGACAGCTCAGAAGCTTTCTTT. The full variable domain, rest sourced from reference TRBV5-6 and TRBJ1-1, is DAGVTQSPTHLIKTRGQQVTLRCSPKSGHDTVSWYQQALGQGPQFIFQYYEEEERQRGNFPDRFSGHQFPNYSSELNVNALLLGDSALYLCASSRDSSEAFFGQGTRLTVV.

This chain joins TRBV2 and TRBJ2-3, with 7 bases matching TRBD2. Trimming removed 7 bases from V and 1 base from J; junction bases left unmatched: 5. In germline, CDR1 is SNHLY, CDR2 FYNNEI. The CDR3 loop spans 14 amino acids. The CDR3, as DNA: TGTGCCAGCAATATAGCGGGCGGCACAGATACGCAGTATTTT. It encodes CASNIAGGTDTQYF.

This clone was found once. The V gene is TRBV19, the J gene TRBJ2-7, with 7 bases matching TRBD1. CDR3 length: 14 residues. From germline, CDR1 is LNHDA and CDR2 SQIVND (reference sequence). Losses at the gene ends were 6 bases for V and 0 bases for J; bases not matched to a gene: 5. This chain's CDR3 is CASRKTGSSYEQYF. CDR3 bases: TGTGCCAGTAGGAAGACAGGGTCCTCCTACGAGCAGTACTTC.

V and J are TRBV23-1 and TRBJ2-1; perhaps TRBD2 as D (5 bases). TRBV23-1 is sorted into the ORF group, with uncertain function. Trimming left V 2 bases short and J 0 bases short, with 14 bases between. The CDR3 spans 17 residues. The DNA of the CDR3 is TGCGCCAGCAGTCAAGCCCCAGCGGAAAGCTCCTACAATGAGCAGTTCTTC. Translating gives CASSQAPAESSYNEQFF.

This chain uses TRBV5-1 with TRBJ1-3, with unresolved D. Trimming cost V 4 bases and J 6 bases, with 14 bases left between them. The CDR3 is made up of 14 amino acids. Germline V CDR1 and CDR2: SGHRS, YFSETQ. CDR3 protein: CASSPISGENTIYF. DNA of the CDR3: TGCGCCAGCAGCCCAATCTCTGGCGAAAACACCATATATTTT.